This T cell receptor (beta chain) was captured in a study of shared clonotypes between healthy human individuals. Germline V lookup: CDR1 MNHEY, CDR2 SMNVEV (reference sequence). The CDR3 has 14 amino acids. Trimming took 2 bases from V and 2 from J, leaving 7 bases between them. Approximately 200 ng DNA, tens of thousands of T cell genomes, went into each sorted-subset replicate PCR. The table came from immunoSEQ multiplex PCR; TCRdb's copy has only in-frame clones and leaves some out. The sample yields 400,000 to 600,000 clones, 90% to 97% seen once. The receptor was derived from a woman between 25 and 40 years old in good health. The V call is TRBV27, the J call TRBJ1-5; no reliable D call. The sequenced sample consisted of naive CD4+ T cells sorted from blood. The subset was: CD45RA+ positively selected. This chain's CDR3 is CASSLGGGNQPQHF. The CDR3 bases are TGTGCCAGCAGTTTAGGCGGGGGCAATCAGCCCCAGCATTTT.